This T cell receptor beta chain was captured by sequencing in a study of blood T cells in healthy people across ages (dated by TCRdb to between 2014 and 2017). Regarding the study in general: In model experiments, template switching captured about one uniquely barcoded TCR beta cDNA molecule for every two T cells. Donors of different ages were randomly distributed across sequencing lanes to avoid experimental bias. To track age-related changes in TCR beta repertoire diversity, the study relied on deep sequencing normalized with unique cDNA molecular identifiers. Donors were grouped into four age groups: young (average 16 years), middle-aged (less than 40), aged (62) and long-lived (approximately 78). Two additional independent replicas of 1 million unique cDNA reads from the same blood draw were analyzed for two donors (one aged 18 to 30 and one aged 80 or older).

Systemically healthy Caucasian individuals from Russia, some 40 in total and aged roughly 6 to 100 years, were included as donors. Each donor gave roughly 9 milliliters of peripheral blood, drawn into EDTA-treated Vacutainer tubes. PBMCs were isolated by Ficoll-Paque density-gradient centrifugation, with at least 6 million obtained per sample. Total RNA, at least 5 micrograms per sample, was extracted from PBMCs with Trizol reagent. The percentages of naive CD45RAhigh/CD27high T cells were determined by flow cytometry on a PBMC aliquot from every donor. Beyond this particular receptor, the publication reports: Compared with the aged group, the long-lived group had more naive CD4+ T cells, fewer expanded clones and increased TCR diversity, a pattern suggesting age selection. Donor CMV infection status was unknown, potentially confounding age-related changes in expanded clonotypes. As age increased, observed TCR beta diversity per million T cells dropped in a roughly linear way, and a significant reduction was already evident by age about 36. Conclusive comparison of naive and antigen-experienced compartments was prevented by the profiling of bulk unsorted PBMCs. Estimates of total diversity based on one million sequenced T cells were considered lower bounds and underestimates. There was a strong correlation between observed TCR beta diversity and the percentage of naive T cells measured by flow cytometry.

This clonotype was observed a few times. Its antigen remains unidentified. Base qualities are not provided; no much larger clone lies one nucleotide away. The library was prepared using 5' RACE. The sequencer listed for this sample is Illumina HiSeq 2500. A second PCR of 7 to 11 cycles was run with a J-beta primer mix and a sample-barcoded 5' primer. A template-switch 5' adaptor carrying 12 random nucleotides introduced a unique molecular identifier onto each TCR beta cDNA molecule. Each sample yielded at least 3 million CDR3-containing paired-end reads. First-strand cDNA synthesis was performed from all RNA using the Mint cDNA synthesis kit, with priming by a TRBC-specific oligonucleotide. After uracil-DNA glycosylase treatment, a first 18-cycle PCR used universal primers M1SS and BC2_uni_R on all cDNA. In the authors' own workflow: Normalization of each sample was performed by random selection of 1 million high-quality reads, each carrying a distinct molecular identifier. Instead of being binned into consensus sequences, reads that shared molecular identifiers were thrown out. MiTCR, set to a Q25 quality threshold and the strictest error-elimination algorithm, was used for CDR3 identification, clonotype clustering and error correction. A nonparametric unseen species model with Euler transformation was used to estimate a lower bound on total TCR beta diversity. TCRdb handled the public reads itself, with Q25 trimming in fastp and clone calling in MiXCR, and kept productive beta chains. Rows merge per CDR3 protein into single entries with the most common DNA and genes. The V and J calls were not made by the authors but by TCRdb's processing. The sample profile shows around 1,100,000 distinct CDR3 sequences; roughly two fifths of them were found once. The leading ten clones occupy around 14% of the sample.

V lost 1 base and J lost 4 bases; the stretch between them is 11 bases long. Inclusive of the bounding cysteine and phenylalanine, the CDR3 is 15 residues long. Only CDR3 DNA is held: 45 bases, read in frame from base 1. The germline V gene gives CDR1 as SGHTA and CDR2 as FQGNSA. The specimen was blood. The chain was built from TRBV7-2 and TRBJ1-5; the D gene lacks a confident call. This TCR was sampled from a man between 18 and 35 years old in good health. The base sequence is TGTGCCAGCAGCTTAGGTGCGGCCACGAATCAGCCCCAGCATTTT. Translated, this is CASSLGAATNQPQHF. Here the CDR3 is joined to the reference TRBV7-2 and TRBJ1-5 genes, and the full variable domain is: GAGVSQSPSNKVTEKGKDVELRCDPISGHTALYWYRQSLGQGLEFLIYFQGNSAPDKSGLPSDRFSAERTGGSVSTLTIQRTQQEDSAVYLCASSLGAATNQPQHFGDGTRLSIL.